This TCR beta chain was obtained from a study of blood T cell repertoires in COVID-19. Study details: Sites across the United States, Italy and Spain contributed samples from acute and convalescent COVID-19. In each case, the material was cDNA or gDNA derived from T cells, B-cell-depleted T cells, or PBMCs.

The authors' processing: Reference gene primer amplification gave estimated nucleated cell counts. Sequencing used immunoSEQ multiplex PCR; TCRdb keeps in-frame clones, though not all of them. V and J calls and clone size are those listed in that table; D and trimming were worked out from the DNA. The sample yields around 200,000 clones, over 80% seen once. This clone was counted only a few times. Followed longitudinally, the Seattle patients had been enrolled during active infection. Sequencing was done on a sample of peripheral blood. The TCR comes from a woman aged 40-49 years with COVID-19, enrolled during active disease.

The CDR3 DNA reads as TGTGCCAGCAGCCTGCGGACGGGAGGCCCCGGGGAGCTGTTTTTT. Its protein is CASSLRTGGPGELFF. The rearrangement links TRBV11-1 to TRBJ2-2; 7 bases are a match to TRBD2. From germline, CDR1 is SGHAT and CDR2 FQDESV (reference sequence). This CDR3 is built from 15 residues. V dropped 5 bases and J dropped 6; count of bases not matched to a gene: 9.